The 8 T cell receptor beta chains listed next were all sequenced from one sample in a study of beta chain features in type 1 diabetes. Broader study findings: When Type 1 diabetes patients were examined, their TCRB CDR3s proved moderately but significantly shorter in all four CD4+ subsets.

TCRB transcripts that were expressed got sequenced, as all of the isolated RNA had been reverse transcribed. Data came from immunoSEQ multiplex PCR; TCRdb stores just in-frame clones and leaves some out. The repertoire holds some 370,000 clones, with over 9% as singletons. No antigens are known for them. Material: central memory CD4+ T cells from blood. Receptor source: a young man with type 1 diabetes.

CDR3 bases: TGCAGCGTAAGGGCAACTAATGAAAAACTGTTTTTT. This translates into CSVRATNEKLFF. The chain has TRBV29-1 and TRBJ1-4; D uncertain. The V end lost 6 bases, the J end lost 0 bases, and 5 bases lay between the germline ends. The CDR3 extends over 12 amino acids. Germline CDR1 reads SQVTM; CDR2 reads ANQGSEA.

This clone was detected ten times or more. This chain connects TRBV19 to TRBJ2-2; D is uncertain. Germline V gene lookup returns CDR1 LNHDA and CDR2 SQIVND (reference sequence). This CDR3 contains 12 residues. V was pared by 3 bases and J by 6 bases, with 5 bases between. Written as DNA, the CDR3 is TGTGCCAGTAGTATGCCGGCCGGGGAGCTGTTTTTT. Translated, it gives CASSMPAGELFF.

This clone was seen only a few times. The chain couples TRBV7-9 to TRBJ1-1, with 8 bases matching TRBD1. The trim removed 4 bases at V and 4 bases at J, leaving 5 bases unmatched. This CDR3 is 14 amino acids long. Germline loops: CDR1 SEHNR, CDR2 FQNEAQ (reference sequence). The DNA for the CDR3 is TGTGCCAGCAGCTCAGACAGGGGCACCACTGAAGCTTTCTTT. Translating gives CASSSDRGTTEAFF.

The V and J genes are TRBV6-6 and TRBJ2-7, with a possible D match to TRBD1 (5 bases). Germline V gene sequence: CDR1 MNHNY, CDR2 SVGAGI (reference sequence). V lost 5 bases to trimming and J lost 2 bases, with 19 bases between them. This CDR3 comprises 16 residues. The CDR3 spells CASSATRAPNAYEQYF. CDR3 sequence (DNA): TGTGCCAGCAGTGCGACCAGGGCACCGAACGCCTACGAGCAGTACTTC.

The table lists this clone with a few counts. V and J are TRBV7-9 and TRBJ2-2, with 7 bases identical to TRBD2. The V gene's germline CDR1 is SEHNR and CDR2 FQNEAQ (reference sequence). V trimming: 4 bases; J trimming: 2 bases; junction bases outside the gene matches: 7. This CDR3 is built from 16 residues. CDR3 protein: CASSSSSGINTGELFF. CDR3 nucleotide sequence: TGTGCCAGCAGCTCCTCTAGCGGAATTAACACCGGGGAGCTGTTTTTT.

V usage is TRBV6-1 and J usage is TRBJ1-3; D uncertain. Germline CDR1 MNHNS, CDR2 SASEGT. Trimming pared 9 bases from V and 1 base from J, leaving 13 bases between. The CDR3 has 14 residues. The CDR3 is CASMDRGSGNTIYF. CDR3 DNA sequence: TGTGCCAGTATGGACCGAGGGTCTGGAAACACCATATATTTT.

The V gene is TRBV27, the J gene TRBJ2-7; a weak D match, TRBD1 (5 bases). CDR1 and CDR2 from the germline V gene are MNHEY and SMNVEV (reference sequence). V was pared by 3 bases and J by 6 bases, with 12 bases between. This CDR3 has 13 amino acids. The CDR3 region is CASSFVIRGEQYF. CDR3 coding DNA: TGTGCCAGCAGTTTCGTGATTAGGGGCGAGCAGTACTTC.

This clone was counted ten times or more. The chain is built from TRBV7-9 and TRBJ2-2; D gene ambiguous. CDR3 length: 14 amino acids. The germline V gene encodes CDR1 SEHNR and CDR2 FQNEAQ (reference sequence). With 3 bases removed from V and 4 bases from J, the gap between germline ends came to 9 bases. CDR3 DNA: TGTGCCAGCAGCTTGTTAGAGGTCACCGGGGAGCTGTTTTTT. Amino acid sequence: CASSLLEVTGELFF.